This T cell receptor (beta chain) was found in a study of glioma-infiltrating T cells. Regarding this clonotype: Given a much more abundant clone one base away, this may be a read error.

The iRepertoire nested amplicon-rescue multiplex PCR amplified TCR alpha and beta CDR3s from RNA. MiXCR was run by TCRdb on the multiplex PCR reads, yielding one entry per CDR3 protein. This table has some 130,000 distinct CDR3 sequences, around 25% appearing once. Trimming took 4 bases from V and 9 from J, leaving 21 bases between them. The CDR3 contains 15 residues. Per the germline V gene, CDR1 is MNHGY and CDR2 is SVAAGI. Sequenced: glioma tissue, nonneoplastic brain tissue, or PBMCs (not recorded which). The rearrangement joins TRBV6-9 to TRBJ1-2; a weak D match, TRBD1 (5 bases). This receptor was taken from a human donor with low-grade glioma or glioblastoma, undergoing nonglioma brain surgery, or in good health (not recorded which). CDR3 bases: TGTGCCAGCAGTTCCGCCGGGGTGCAGGGAAGCTGCTACACCTTC. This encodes CASSSAGVQGSCYTF.